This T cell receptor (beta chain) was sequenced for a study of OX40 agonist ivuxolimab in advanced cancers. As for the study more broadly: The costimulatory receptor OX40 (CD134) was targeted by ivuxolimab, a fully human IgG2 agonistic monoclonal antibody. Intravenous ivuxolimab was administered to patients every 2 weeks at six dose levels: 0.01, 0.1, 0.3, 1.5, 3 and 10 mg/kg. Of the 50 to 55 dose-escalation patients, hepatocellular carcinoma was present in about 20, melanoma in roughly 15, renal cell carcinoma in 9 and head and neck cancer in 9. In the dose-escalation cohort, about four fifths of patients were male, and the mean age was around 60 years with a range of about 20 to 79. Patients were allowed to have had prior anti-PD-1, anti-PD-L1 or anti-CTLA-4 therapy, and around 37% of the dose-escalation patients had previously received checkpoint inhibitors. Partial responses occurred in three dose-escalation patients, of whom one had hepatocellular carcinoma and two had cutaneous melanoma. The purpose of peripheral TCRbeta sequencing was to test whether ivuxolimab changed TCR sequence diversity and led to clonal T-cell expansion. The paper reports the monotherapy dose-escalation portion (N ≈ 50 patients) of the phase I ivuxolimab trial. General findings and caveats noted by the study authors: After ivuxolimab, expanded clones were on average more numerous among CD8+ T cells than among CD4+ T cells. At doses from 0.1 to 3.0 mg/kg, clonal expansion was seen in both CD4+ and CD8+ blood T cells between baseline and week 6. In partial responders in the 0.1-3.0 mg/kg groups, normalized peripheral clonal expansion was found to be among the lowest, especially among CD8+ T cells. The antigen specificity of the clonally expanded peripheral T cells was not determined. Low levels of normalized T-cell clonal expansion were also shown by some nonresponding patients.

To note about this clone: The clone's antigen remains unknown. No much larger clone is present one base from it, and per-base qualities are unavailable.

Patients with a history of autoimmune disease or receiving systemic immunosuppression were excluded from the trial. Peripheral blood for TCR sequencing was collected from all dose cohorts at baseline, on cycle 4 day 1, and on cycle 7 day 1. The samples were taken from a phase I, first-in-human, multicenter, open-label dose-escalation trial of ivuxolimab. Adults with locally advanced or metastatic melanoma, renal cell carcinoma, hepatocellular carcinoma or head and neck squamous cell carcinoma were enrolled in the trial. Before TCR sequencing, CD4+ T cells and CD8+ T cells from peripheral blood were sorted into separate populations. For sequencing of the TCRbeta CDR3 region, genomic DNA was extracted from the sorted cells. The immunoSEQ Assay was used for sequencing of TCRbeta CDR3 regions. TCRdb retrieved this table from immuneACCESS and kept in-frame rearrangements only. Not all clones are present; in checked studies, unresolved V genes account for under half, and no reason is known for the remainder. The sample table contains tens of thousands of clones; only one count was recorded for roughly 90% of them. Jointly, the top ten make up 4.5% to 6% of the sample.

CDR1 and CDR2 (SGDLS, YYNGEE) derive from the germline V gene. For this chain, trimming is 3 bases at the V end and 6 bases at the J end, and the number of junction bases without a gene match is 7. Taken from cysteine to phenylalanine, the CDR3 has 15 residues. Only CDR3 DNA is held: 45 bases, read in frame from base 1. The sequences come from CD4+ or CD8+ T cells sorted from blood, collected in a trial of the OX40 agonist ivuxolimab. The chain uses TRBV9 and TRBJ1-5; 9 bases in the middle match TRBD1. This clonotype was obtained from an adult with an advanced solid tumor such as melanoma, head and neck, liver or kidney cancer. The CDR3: CASSGTGGDGQPQHF. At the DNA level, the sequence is TGTGCCAGCAGCGGAACAGGGGGCGATGGTCAGCCCCAGCATTTT.